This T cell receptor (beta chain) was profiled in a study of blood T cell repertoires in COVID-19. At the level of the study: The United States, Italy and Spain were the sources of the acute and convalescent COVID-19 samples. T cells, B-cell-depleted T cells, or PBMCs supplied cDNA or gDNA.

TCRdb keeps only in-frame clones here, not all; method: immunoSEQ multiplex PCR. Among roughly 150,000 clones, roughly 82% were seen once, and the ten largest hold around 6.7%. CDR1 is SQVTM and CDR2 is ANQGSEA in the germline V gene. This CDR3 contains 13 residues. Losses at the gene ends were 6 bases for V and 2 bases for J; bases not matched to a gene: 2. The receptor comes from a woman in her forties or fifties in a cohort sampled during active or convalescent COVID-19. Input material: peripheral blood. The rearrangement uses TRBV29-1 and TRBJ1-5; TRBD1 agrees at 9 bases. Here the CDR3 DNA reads TGCAGCGTGACAGGGGGTGGCAATCAGCCCCAGCATTTT. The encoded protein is CSVTGGGNQPQHF.